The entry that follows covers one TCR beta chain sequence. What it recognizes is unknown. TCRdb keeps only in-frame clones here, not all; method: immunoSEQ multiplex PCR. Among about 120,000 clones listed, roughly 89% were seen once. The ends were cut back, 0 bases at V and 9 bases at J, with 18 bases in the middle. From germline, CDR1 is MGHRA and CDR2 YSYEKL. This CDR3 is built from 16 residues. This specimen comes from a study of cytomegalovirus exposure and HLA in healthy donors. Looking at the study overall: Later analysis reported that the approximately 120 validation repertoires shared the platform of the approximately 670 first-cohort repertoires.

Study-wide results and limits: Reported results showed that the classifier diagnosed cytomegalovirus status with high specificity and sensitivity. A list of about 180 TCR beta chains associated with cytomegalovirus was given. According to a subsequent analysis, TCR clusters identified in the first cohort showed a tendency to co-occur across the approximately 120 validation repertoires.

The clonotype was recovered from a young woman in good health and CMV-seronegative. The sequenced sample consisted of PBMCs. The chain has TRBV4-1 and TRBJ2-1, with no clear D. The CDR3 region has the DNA TGCGCCAGCAGCCAAGATCACAGTCTTCTCCAGGTTGAGCAGTTCTTC. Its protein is CASSQDHSLLQVEQFF.